Shown below are 23 T cell receptor beta chains from a single sample sequenced in a study of blood T cell repertoires in COVID-19. Method: immunoSEQ multiplex PCR; TCRdb's copy keeps in-frame clones and lacks some. The sample holds 200,000 to 250,000 clones, around nine tenths seen once. The sequencing sample was made of peripheral blood. These receptors were taken from an older woman with acute or convalescent COVID-19.

The chain couples TRBV3-1 (or the pseudogene TRBV3-2) to TRBJ1-1; no reliable D call. Looked up from germline, CDR1 is LGHDT and CDR2 is YNNKEL (reference sequence). The V end lost 4 bases, the J end lost 1 base, and 19 bases lay between the germline ends. This CDR3 comprises 17 residues. The CDR3 DNA is TGTGCCAGCAGCCCATACCCTAGGTCATTAGGGAACACTGAAGCTTTCTTT. This encodes CASSPYPRSLGNTEAFF.

J is TRBJ2-7 and V is TRBV7-2; 7 positions agree with TRBD1. After removal of 0 bases from V and 3 bases from J, the junction contained 5 bases not matched to a gene. Germline loops: CDR1 SGHTA, CDR2 FQGNSA. The CDR3 runs 15 residues. The CDR3 DNA is TGTGCCAGCAGCTTAGCACCACAGGGGTTCTACGAGCAGTACTTC. This gives the protein CASSLAPQGFYEQYF.

The chain has TRBV6-1 and TRBJ1-1, with 8 bases lining up with TRBD1. V lost 5 bases, J lost 1 base, and 6 bases stayed unmatched. Germline lookup yields CDR1 MNHNS and CDR2 SASEGT. This CDR3 contains 15 residues. The CDR3 region is CASSLGDRGNTEAFF. CDR3 coding DNA: TGTGCCAGCAGTTTGGGAGACAGGGGGAACACTGAAGCTTTCTTT.

The chain combines TRBV10-2 with TRBJ2-7; D not resolved. Germline CDR1 is WSHSY and CDR2 is SAAADI. This CDR3 is 13 amino acids long. V lost 3 bases and J 3 bases, leaving 9 bases between the germline ends. The CDR3 DNA follows: TGCGCCAGCAGTGATGCGCAGGACTACGAGCAGTACTTC. This translates into CASSDAQDYEQYF.

This rearrangement joins TRBV10-1 to TRBJ2-7; 11 bases are shared with TRBD1. V lost 0 bases, J lost 6 bases, and 4 bases stayed unmatched. This CDR3 is built from 15 residues. Germline lookup yields CDR1 WNHNN and CDR2 SYGVQD (reference sequence). The CDR3 loop is CASSESPGTGGEQYF. CDR3 coding DNA: TGCGCCAGCAGTGAGTCACCGGGGACAGGGGGCGAGCAGTACTTC.

In the case of this clone: Other DNA variants within this sample encode the same CDR3. The chain carries TRBV28 and TRBJ2-7, with D possibly TRBD1 on 6 matching bases. The germline V and J ends were trimmed by 4 bases and 4 bases, with 17 bases remaining between them. From germline, CDR1 is MDHEN and CDR2 SYDVKM. The CDR3 covers 15 residues. The CDR3 protein is CASSWGQGRSYEQYF. In DNA, the CDR3 is TGTGCCAGCAGTTGGGGGCAGGGTAGGTCTTACGAGCAGTACTTC.

This rearrangement joins TRBV18 to TRBJ1-4, with 8 bases lining up with TRBD1. CDR3 length equals 18 residues. J gave up 2 bases and V 4 bases, and 12 bases lay outside the gene matches. CDR1 is KGHSH, CDR2 LQKENI, per germline. The CDR3 is CASSRQGALRGTNEKLFF. CDR3 nucleotide sequence: TGTGCCAGCTCACGCCAGGGGGCCCTTCGAGGGACTAATGAAAAACTGTTTTTT.

The chain carries TRBV6-5 and TRBJ1-6; TRBD1 agrees at 8 bases. J was trimmed by 9 bases and V by 6 bases; bases with no gene match: 7. This CDR3 has 14 amino acids. Germline-derived CDR1 and CDR2 are MNHEY and SVGAGI. The CDR3 spells CASSPRGRGSPLHF. CDR3 sequence (DNA): TGTGCCAGCAGCCCCAGGGGGCGAGGTTCACCCCTCCACTTT.

This clone was seen once. The V gene is TRBV19, the J gene TRBJ1-1, with D perhaps matching TRBD1 (5 bases). Germline V gene lookup returns CDR1 LNHDA and CDR2 SQIVND (reference sequence). Trimming removed 2 bases at V and 2 bases at J, with 24 bases between. The length of the CDR3 is 19 residues. The CDR3 spells CASSIYPQKRGADNTEAFF. The DNA of the CDR3 is TGTGCCAGTAGTATATATCCACAAAAAAGGGGCGCAGATAACACTGAAGCTTTCTTT.

The J gene is TRBJ2-1, the V gene TRBV9; TRBD2 matches at 9 bases. The V segment lost 4 bases and the J segment 3 bases; nucleotides outside the gene matches: 11. The length of the CDR3 is 17 residues. CDR1 and CDR2 from the germline V gene are SGDLS and YYNGEE. Here the CDR3 reads CASSPQRAGGYYNEQFF. CDR3 DNA sequence: TGTGCCAGCAGCCCTCAAAGAGCGGGGGGCTACTACAATGAGCAGTTCTTC.

Remarks on this clone: A junction end diverges from the germline sequence, so it may reflect a read error. This chain connects TRBV10-2 to TRBJ2-5; D is unclear. The CDR3 runs 13 residues. From germline, CDR1 is WSHSY and CDR2 SAAADI. CDR3 bases: TGCGCCAGCAGTCAGTCGGCCGCCGAGACCCAGTACTTC. As protein: CASSQSAAETQYF.

About this clone itself: Other DNA sequences in the sample encode the same CDR3. The chain links TRBV11-2 to TRBJ2-5; 8 bases align to TRBD2. V trimming: 1 base; J trimming: 4 bases; junction bases outside the gene matches: 2. The germline CDR1 and CDR2 sequences are SGHAT and FQNNGV. This CDR3 comprises 14 residues. CDR3 DNA sequence: TGTGCCAGCAGCTTAGCGGGGGGGCCAGAGACCCAGTACTTC. It yields the protein CASSLAGGPETQYF. The full variable domain, rest sourced from reference TRBV11-2 and TRBJ2-5, is EAGVAQSPRYKIIEKRQSVAFWCNPISGHATLYWYQQILGQGPKLLIQFQNNGVVDDSQLPKDRFSAERLKGVDSTLKIQPAKLEDSAVYLCASSLAGGPETQYFGPGTRLLVL.

The count of this clone is one. CDR3 sequence: CASSQQGARQDTQYF. CDR3 in DNA: TGCGCCAGCAGCCAACAGGGGGCACGTCAAGATACGCAGTATTTT. The rearrangement links TRBV4-3 to TRBJ2-3; 8 bases map to TRBD1. The junction had 6 bases not matched to a gene; V was cut back by 2 bases and J by 5 bases. CDR3 length: 15 amino acids. The germline V gene encodes CDR1 LGHNA and CDR2 YSLEER.

This clone has only one observation. V gene TRBV10-1 combines with J gene TRBJ1-1; 7 bases map to TRBD1. This CDR3 has 14 amino acids. The V segment lost 5 bases and the J segment 4 bases; nucleotides outside the gene matches: 7. Germline V gene sequence: CDR1 WNHNN, CDR2 SYGVQD (reference sequence). The CDR3 reads CASSTDRVGTEAFF. The CDR3 DNA is TGCGCCAGCAGTACAGACAGGGTGGGCACTGAAGCTTTCTTT.

V and J are TRBV6-2 or TRBV6-3 and TRBJ2-5; TRBD2 matches at 9 bases. CDR1 is MNHEY and CDR2 is SVGEGT in the germline V gene. The CDR3 loop spans 16 amino acids. V trimming: 4 bases; J trimming: 5 bases; junction bases outside the gene matches: 11. DNA of the CDR3: TGTGCCAGCAGTTGGAGCGGGAGGTCGGCAACGGAGACCCAGTACTTC. The encoded protein is CASSWSGRSATETQYF.

The rearrangement uses TRBV10-1 and TRBJ2-3, with 8 nucleotides matching TRBD2. CDR3 length: 16 amino acids. V gave up 4 bases and J gave up 4 bases; unmatched junction bases: 10. CDR1 and CDR2 from the germline V gene are WNHNN and SYGVQD (reference sequence). This CDR3 reads CASSVRAGVNADTQYF. CDR3 DNA: TGCGCCAGCAGTGTTCGAGCGGGAGTAAACGCAGATACGCAGTATTTT.

The chain couples TRBV7-2 to TRBJ1-1, with D unresolved. The CDR3 runs to 13 residues. The germline V and J ends were trimmed by 0 bases and 7 bases, with 9 bases remaining between them. Germline V gives CDR1 SGHTA, CDR2 FQGNSA. CDR3 sequence reads: CASSLALGSEAFF. The CDR3 nucleotides are TGTGCCAGCAGCTTAGCCCTGGGCAGTGAAGCTTTCTTT.

The chain carries TRBV19 and TRBJ2-6; possibly TRBD1 for D (6 bases). V was clipped by 10 bases and J by 2 bases, with 18 bases between them. Germline-derived CDR1 and CDR2 are LNHDA and SQIVND (reference sequence). This CDR3 has 16 amino acids. The CDR3 nucleotides are TGTGCCACCTCAGACTATTCAGGGGCTGGGGCCAACGTCCTGACTTTC. The encoded protein is CATSDYSGAGANVLTF.

The count of this clone is one. The chain employs TRBV29-1 and TRBJ2-7, with D maybe TRBD1 (6 bases). The CDR3 sequence is 12 residues long. V gave up 4 bases and J gave up 0 bases, with 7 bases separating them. Germline V gene sequence: CDR1 SQVTM, CDR2 ANQGSEA. CDR3 residues: CSVAGVSYEQYF. Written as DNA, the CDR3 is TGCAGCGTTGCAGGGGTCTCCTACGAGCAGTACTTC.

The gene calls are TRBV18 and TRBJ2-1, with TRBD2 identical over 13 bases. The CDR3 length is 18 residues. V lost 5 bases and J lost 1; bases outside the gene matches: 8. The germline V gene encodes CDR1 KGHSH and CDR2 LQKENI. The CDR3: CASSSRTSGRSSYNEQFF. The CDR3 DNA is TGTGCCAGCTCATCCCGGACTAGCGGGAGATCTTCCTACAATGAGCAGTTCTTC. The full variable domain, rest sourced from reference TRBV18 and TRBJ2-1, is NAGVMQNPRHLVRRRGQEARLRCSPMKGHSHVYWYRQLPEEGLKFMVYLQKENIIDESGMPKERFSAEFPKEGPSILRIQQVVRGDSAAYFCASSSRTSGRSSYNEQFFGPGTRLTVL.

A few counts support this clone. This chain links TRBV5-1 with TRBJ1-4; D not certain. The CDR3 spans 14 residues. In germline, CDR1 is SGHRS, CDR2 YFSETQ. V lost 3 bases, J lost 0 bases, and 6 bases lay in between. CDR3 sequence (DNA): TGCGCCAGCAGCTCGACATCAACTAATGAAAAACTGTTTTTT. Its translation: CASSSTSTNEKLFF.

The J gene is TRBJ1-2, the V gene TRBV5-8, with TRBD1 matching over 8 bases. The CDR3 is made up of 14 amino acids. V lost 1 base to trimming and J lost 2 bases; unmatched junction nucleotides: 1. CDR1 and CDR2 from the germline V gene are SGHTS and YDEGEE. This CDR3 is CASSLTGGNYGYTF. The CDR3 region has the DNA TGTGCCAGCAGCTTGACAGGGGGGAACTATGGCTACACCTTC.

The chain has TRBV25-1 and TRBJ1-4, with 7 positions matching TRBD1. The CDR3 covers 15 residues. Germline assignment: CDR1 MGHDK and CDR2 SYGVNS. The junction had 8 bases not matched to a gene; V was cut back by 4 bases and J by 6 bases. This chain's CDR3 is CASSGGQVRDEKLFF. Written as DNA, the CDR3 is TGTGCCAGCAGTGGAGGACAGGTTAGGGATGAAAAACTGTTTTTT.